This T cell receptor (beta chain) came from a study of CD8 T cells in ankylosing spondylitis. With molecular barcodes, quantitative 5'-RACE was used to make the TCR beta libraries. TCRdb reprocessed the 5' RACE reads with MiXCR, giving one entry per CDR3 protein. Among about 310,000 distinct CDR3 sequences, under 25% were seen once, and the ten largest hold 3% to 4%. Broader study findings: Clones linked to disease were reported to show significant enrichment in matched ankylosing spondylitis synovial fluid.

This CDR3 is built from 13 residues. Trimming took 7 bases from V and 4 from J; bases not matched to a gene: 4. Germline CDR1 reads SEHNR; CDR2 reads FQNEAQ (reference sequence). Worth noting for this clonotype: Its antigen is unidentified.

Sequencing used blood, either unsorted or a sorted T cell fraction (not recorded which). This sequence joins TRBV7-9 and TRBJ2-3, with TRBD2 identical over 8 bases. The receptor comes from a female donor with ankylosing spondylitis or in good health (not recorded which). CDR3 DNA sequence: TGTGCCAGCATCCGAGCGGGAGCAGATACGCAGTATTTT. Protein: CASIRAGADTQYF.